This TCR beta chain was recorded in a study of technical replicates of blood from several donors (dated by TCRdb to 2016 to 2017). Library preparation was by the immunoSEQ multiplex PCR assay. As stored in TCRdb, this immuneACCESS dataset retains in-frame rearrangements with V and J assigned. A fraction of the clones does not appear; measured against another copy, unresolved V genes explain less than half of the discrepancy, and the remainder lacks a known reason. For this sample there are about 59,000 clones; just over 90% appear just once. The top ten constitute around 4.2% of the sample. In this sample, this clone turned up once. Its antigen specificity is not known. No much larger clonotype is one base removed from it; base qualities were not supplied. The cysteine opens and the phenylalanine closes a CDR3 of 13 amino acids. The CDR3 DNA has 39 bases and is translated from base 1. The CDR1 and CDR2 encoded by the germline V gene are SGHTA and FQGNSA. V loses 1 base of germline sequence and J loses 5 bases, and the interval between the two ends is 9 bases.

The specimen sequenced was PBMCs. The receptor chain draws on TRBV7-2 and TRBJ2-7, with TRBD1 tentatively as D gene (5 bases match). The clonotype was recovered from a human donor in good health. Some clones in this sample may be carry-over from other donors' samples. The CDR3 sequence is CASSLVGANEQYF. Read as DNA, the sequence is TGTGCCAGCAGCTTAGTAGGGGCCAACGAGCAGTACTTC.